The entry below gives a single TCR beta chain sequence along with its context. Antigen specificity is unknown. The sample is drawn from a study of cytomegalovirus exposure and HLA in healthy donors. Study at large: Around 180 million T cells yielded 117 million unique TCR beta sequences in earlier analysis. The study, taken as a whole, reports: A few of the chains that were CMV-associated were confirmed in vitro to be specific for CMV antigens. Later work found that TCR association rates differed between HLA loci; DRB1 had the most and HLA-C the fewest. Later on, a genetic analysis was performed. It linked a missense variant in DCLRE1C with V- and J-gene trimming of TCR beta.

The PCR used 60 Vbeta and 13 Jbeta primers. The data were produced by immunoSEQ multiplex PCR, yet TCRdb's version contains in-frame clones alone and is incomplete. This sample lists about 130,000 clones; its ten largest clones have 1.5% to 2%. Trimming took off 3 bases at V and 6 bases at J, with 11 bases between the two ends. The CDR3 is 13 amino acids. CDR1 and CDR2 (germline): SGHRS, YFSETQ. Sequenced material: PBMCs. This receptor was obtained from a man aged 18 to 35 in good health and CMV-seronegative. V and J are TRBV5-1 and TRBJ2-3; maybe TRBD2 (5 bases). CDR3 sequence: CASSSLRGDTQYF. CDR3 sequence (DNA): TGCGCCAGCAGCTCCCTTCGCGGGGATACGCAGTATTTT.